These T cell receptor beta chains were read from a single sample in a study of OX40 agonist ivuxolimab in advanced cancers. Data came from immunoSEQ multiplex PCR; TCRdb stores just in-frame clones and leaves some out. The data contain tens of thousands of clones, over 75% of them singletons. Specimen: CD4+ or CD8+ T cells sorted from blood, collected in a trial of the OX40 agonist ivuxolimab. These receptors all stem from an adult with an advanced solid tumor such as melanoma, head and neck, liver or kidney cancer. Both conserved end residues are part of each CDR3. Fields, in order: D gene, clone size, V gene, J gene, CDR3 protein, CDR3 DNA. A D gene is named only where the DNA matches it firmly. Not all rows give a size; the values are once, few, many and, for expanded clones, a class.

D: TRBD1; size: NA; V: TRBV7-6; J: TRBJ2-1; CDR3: CASSPDRGRNEQFF; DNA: TGTGCCAGCAGCCCGGACAGGGGGAGGAATGAGCAGTTCTTC
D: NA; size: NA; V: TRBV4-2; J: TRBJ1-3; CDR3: CASSRGGNTIYF; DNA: TGTGCCAGCAGCCGCGGTGGAAACACCATATATTTT
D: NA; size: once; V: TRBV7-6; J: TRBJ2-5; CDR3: CASSFIQGTETQYF; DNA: TGTGCCAGCAGCTTCATACAGGGTACAGAGACCCAGTACTTC
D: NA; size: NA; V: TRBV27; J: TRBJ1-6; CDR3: CASSPGIRNSPLHF; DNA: TGTGCCAGCAGCCCGGGAATTCGTAATTCACCCCTCCACTTT
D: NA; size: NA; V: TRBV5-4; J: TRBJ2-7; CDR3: CASSLAASYEQYF; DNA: TGTGCCAGCAGCTTGGCCGCTTCTTACGAGCAGTACTTC
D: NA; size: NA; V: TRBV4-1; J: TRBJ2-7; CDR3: CASSPILTGIRYEQYF; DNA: TGCGCCAGCAGCCCGATTCTAACAGGGATCAGGTACGAGCAGTACTTC
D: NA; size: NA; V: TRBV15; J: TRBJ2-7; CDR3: CATSTDSYSQQYF; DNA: TGTGCCACCAGTACTGACAGCTATTCTCAGCAGTACTTC
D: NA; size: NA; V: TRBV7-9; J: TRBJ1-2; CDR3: CASSLRGSGYGYTF; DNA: TGTGCCAGCAGCCTCAGGGGTTCCGGCTATGGCTACACCTTC
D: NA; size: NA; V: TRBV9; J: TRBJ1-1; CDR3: CASTFSEGEGNTEAFF; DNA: TGTGCCAGCACTTTCTCGGAGGGGGAAGGGAACACTGAAGCTTTCTTT
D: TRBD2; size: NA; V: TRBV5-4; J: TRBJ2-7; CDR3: CASSFAGRAVEQYF; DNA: TGTGCCAGCAGCTTCGCCGGGAGGGCCGTCGAGCAGTACTTC
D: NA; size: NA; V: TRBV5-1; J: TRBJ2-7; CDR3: CASRGDSYEQYF; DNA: TGCGCCAGCCGAGGGGACTCCTACGAGCAGTACTTC
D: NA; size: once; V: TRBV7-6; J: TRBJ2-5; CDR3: CASSSDLGLQFQETQYF; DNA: TGTGCCAGCAGCTCTGATCTCGGCTTACAATTCCAAGAGACCCAGTACTTC
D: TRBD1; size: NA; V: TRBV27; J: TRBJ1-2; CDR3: CASSPSGTEINYGYTF; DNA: TGTGCCAGCAGTCCCAGCGGGACAGAGATTAACTATGGCTACACCTTC
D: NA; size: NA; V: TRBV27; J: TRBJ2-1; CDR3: CASSTPGPYNEQFF; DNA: TGTGCCAGCAGTACTCCGGGACCCTACAATGAGCAGTTCTTC
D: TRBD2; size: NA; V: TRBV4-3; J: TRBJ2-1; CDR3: CASSPRPAGGPGEQFF; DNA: TGCGCCAGCAGCCCCAGGCCGGCGGGAGGGCCGGGTGAGCAGTTCTTC
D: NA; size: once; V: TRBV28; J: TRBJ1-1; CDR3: CASSLLGGVETEAFF; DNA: TGTGCCAGCAGTTTATTAGGAGGGGTGGAAACTGAAGCTTTCTTT
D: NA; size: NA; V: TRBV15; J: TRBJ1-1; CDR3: CATSRDEGWPNTEAFF; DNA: TGTGCCACCAGCAGAGATGAGGGCTGGCCGAACACTGAAGCTTTCTTT
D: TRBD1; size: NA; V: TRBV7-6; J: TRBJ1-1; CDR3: CASSLGQGRTEAFF; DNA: TGTGCCAGCAGCTTAGGACAGGGGAGGACTGAAGCTTTCTTT
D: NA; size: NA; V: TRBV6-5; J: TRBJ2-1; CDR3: CASSYLPGNNEQFF; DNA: TGTGCCAGCAGTTACTTACCGGGGAACAATGAGCAGTTCTTC
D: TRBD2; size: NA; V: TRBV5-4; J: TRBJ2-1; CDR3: CASFGGADYNEQFF; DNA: TGTGCCAGCTTCGGGGGGGCCGATTACAATGAGCAGTTCTTC
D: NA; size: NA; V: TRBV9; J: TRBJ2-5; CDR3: CASSAAMSNWGGETQYF; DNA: TGTGCCAGCAGCGCAGCCATGAGTAACTGGGGTGGGGAGACCCAGTACTTC
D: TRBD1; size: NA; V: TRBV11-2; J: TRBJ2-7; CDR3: CASSQGQGGYEQYF; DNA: TGTGCCAGCAGCCAGGGACAGGGGGGCTACGAGCAGTACTTC
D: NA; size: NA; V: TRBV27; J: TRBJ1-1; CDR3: CASSWGTEAFF; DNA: TGTGCCAGCAGTTGGGGCACTGAAGCTTTCTTT
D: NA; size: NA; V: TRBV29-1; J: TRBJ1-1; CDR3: CSAEGGSEAFF; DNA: TGCAGCGCCGAGGGGGGTTCTGAAGCTTTCTTT
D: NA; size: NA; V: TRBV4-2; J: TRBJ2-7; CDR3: CASSQDSTYEQYF; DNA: TGTGCCAGCAGCCAAGATTCAACCTACGAGCAGTACTTC
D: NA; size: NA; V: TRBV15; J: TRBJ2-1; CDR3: CATSRVQGSYNEQFF; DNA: TGTGCCACCAGCAGAGTCCAGGGCTCCTACAATGAGCAGTTCTTC
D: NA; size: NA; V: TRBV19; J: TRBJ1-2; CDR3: CASTYRSAFWAGSYTF; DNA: TGTGCCAGTACCTATAGGTCCGCGTTCTGGGCGGGGAGCTACACCTTC
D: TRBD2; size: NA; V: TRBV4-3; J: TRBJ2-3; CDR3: CASSPEPSGGADTQYF; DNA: TGCGCCAGCAGCCCAGAACCTAGCGGGGGTGCAGATACGCAGTATTTT
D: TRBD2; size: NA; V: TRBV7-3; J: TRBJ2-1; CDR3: CASSSRGANEQFF; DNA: TGTGCCAGCAGCTCGCGGGGGGCCAATGAGCAGTTCTTC
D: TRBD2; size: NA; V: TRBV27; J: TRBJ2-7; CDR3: CASRPGGWEGYEQYF; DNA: TGTGCCAGTAGACCGGGGGGTTGGGAGGGCTACGAGCAGTACTTC
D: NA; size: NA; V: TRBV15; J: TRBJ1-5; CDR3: CATTVAGNQPQHF; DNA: TGTGCCACAACAGTGGCTGGCAATCAGCCCCAGCATTTT
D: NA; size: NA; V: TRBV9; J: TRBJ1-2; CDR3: CASSPPNQDGYTF; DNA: TGTGCCAGCAGCCCCCCGAACCAGGATGGCTACACCTTC
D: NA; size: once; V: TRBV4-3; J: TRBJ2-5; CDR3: CASSQDQGSPQETQYF; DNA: TGCGCCAGCAGCCAAGATCAGGGATCCCCCCAAGAGACCCAGTACTTC
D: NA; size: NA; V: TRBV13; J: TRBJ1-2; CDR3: CASSLKEEEGYTF; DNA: TGTGCCAGCAGCTTAAAGGAGGAGGAAGGCTACACCTTC
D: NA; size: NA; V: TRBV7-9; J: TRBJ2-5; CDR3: CASSEYSREETQYF; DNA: TGTGCCAGCAGCGAGTATAGCAGAGAGGAGACCCAGTACTTC
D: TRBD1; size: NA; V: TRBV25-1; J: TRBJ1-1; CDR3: CASSEAGTADTEAFF; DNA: TGTGCCAGCAGTGAAGCCGGGACAGCCGACACTGAAGCTTTCTTT
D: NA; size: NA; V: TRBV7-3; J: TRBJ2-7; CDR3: CASSSAGTPNEQYF; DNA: TGTGCCAGCAGCTCCGCCGGGACCCCTAACGAGCAGTACTTC
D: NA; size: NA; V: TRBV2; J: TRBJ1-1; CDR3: CASRFQTALNTEAFF; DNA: TGTGCCAGCAGATTTCAGACAGCCTTGAACACTGAAGCTTTCTTT
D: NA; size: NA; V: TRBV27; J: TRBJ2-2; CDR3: CASSFVGVSTGELFF; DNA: TGTGCCAGCAGTTTTGTGGGAGTAAGCACCGGGGAGCTGTTTTTT
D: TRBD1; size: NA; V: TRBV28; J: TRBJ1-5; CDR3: CASSLTGGPYQPQHF; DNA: TGTGCCAGCAGTCTCACAGGGGGTCCATATCAGCCCCAGCATTTT
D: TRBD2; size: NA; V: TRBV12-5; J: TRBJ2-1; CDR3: CASPRLAGGPGEQFF; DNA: TGTGCTAGCCCTCGGCTAGCGGGGGGGCCGGGTGAGCAGTTCTTC
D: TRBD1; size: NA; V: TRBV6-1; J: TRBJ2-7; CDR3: CASSVTLGGLREQYF; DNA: TGTGCCAGCAGTGTCACTTTAGGGGGCTTGAGGGAGCAGTACTTC
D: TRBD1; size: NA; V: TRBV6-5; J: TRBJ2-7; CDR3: CASSSGTGYEQYF; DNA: TGTGCCAGCAGTTCCGGGACAGGGTACGAGCAGTACTTC
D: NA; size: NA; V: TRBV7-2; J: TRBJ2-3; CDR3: CASSLEWDGSWHF; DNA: TGTGCCAGCAGCTTAGAATGGGACGGGAGTTGGCATTTT
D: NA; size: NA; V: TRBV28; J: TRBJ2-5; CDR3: CASSFSGAQEAQYF; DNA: TGTGCCAGCAGTTTTAGCGGAGCACAAGAGGCCCAGTACTTC
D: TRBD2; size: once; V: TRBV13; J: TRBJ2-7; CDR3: CASTPPRASGSWSYEQYF; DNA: TGTGCCAGCACCCCCCCCCGTGCTAGCGGGAGTTGGAGCTACGAGCAGTACTTC
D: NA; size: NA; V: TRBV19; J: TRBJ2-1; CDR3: CASSPSHNEQFF; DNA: TGTGCCAGTAGTCCCTCCCACAATGAGCAGTTCTTC
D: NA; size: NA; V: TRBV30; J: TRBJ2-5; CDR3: CAWSPRNRAGQYF; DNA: TGTGCCTGGAGCCCCAGGAACAGAGCCGGGCAGTACTTC
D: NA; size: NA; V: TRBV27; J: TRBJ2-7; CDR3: CASSRGLYEQYF; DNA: TGTGCCAGCAGCCGCGGACTATACGAGCAGTACTTC
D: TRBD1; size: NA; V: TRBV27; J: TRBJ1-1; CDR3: CASSADRGLYTEAFF; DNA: TGTGCCAGCAGTGCTGACAGGGGGCTTTACACTGAAGCTTTCTTT
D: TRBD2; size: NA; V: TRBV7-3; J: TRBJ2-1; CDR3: CASSLGTSGYNEQFF; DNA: TGTGCCAGCAGCTTAGGGACTAGTGGCTACAATGAGCAGTTCTTC
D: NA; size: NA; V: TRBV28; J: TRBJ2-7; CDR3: CASRLKNRAPYEQYF; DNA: TGTGCCAGCAGACTCAAAAACAGGGCCCCCTACGAGCAGTACTTC
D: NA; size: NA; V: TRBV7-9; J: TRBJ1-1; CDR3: CASSLSDPAFF; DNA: TGTGCCAGCAGCTTGTCAGACCCAGCTTTCTTT
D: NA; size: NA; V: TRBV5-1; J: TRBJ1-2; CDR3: CASSLESENYGYTF; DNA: TGCGCCAGCAGCTTGGAGTCGGAAAACTATGGCTACACCTTC
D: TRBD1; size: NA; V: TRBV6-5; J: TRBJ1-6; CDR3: CASNTGGAASPLHF; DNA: TGTGCCAGCAATACAGGGGGCGCCGCTTCACCCCTCCACTTT
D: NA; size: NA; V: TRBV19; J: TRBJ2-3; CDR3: CAILADGDTQYF; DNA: TGTGCCATTCTTGCCGACGGGGATACGCAGTATTTT
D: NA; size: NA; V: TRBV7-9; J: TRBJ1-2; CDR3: CASSLDPINYGYTF; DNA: TGTGCCAGCAGCTTAGACCCCATAAACTATGGCTACACCTTC
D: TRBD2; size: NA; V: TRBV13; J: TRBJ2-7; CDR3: CASSLGSGGPYEQYF; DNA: TGTGCCAGCAGCTTAGGGTCGGGAGGACCCTACGAGCAGTACTTC
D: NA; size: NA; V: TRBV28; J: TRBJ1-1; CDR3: CAASLQGDTEAFF; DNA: TGTGCCGCATCGCTACAGGGTGACACTGAAGCTTTCTTT
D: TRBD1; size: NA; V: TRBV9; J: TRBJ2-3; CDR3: CASSVAGTGSDTQYF; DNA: TGTGCCAGCAGCGTAGCCGGGACAGGGTCAGATACGCAGTATTTT